A selection of T cell receptor beta chains follows, all from one sample in a study of blood T cell repertoires in COVID-19. Profiling relied on immunoSEQ multiplex PCR, and the TCRdb table lists in-frame clones only, not all of them. The data hold roughly 410,000 clones, with around 87% observed a single time. Source material: peripheral blood. The origin of the receptors is a woman aged 55-75 years with COVID-19, enrolled during active disease. Each CDR3 is given with its conserved first and last residue. The order of the fields is D gene, J gene, V gene, clone size, CDR3 DNA, CDR3 protein. A D gene is named only where the DNA matches it firmly. A clone size is listed for some rows: how often the clone was seen (once, few, many), or a class if it is expanded.

-	TRBJ1-2	TRBV5-6	-	TGTGCCAGCAGTTCCTCCCACCAGGGGCGAGACTATGGCTACACCTTC	CASSSSHQGRDYGYTF
-	TRBJ1-1	TRBV11-3	-	TGTGCCAGCAGCTTTCAGGAATACACTGAAGCTTTCTTT	CASSFQEYTEAFF
-	TRBJ1-4	TRBV15	-	TGTGCCACCAGCAGAGATTTTCAGGGGAGGGGCGAAAAACTGTTTTTT	CATSRDFQGRGEKLFF
TRBD2	TRBJ2-3	TRBV30	-	TGTGCCTGGAAATGGGGGGGAGATACGCAGTATTTT	CAWKWGGDTQYF
-	TRBJ1-5	TRBV27	once	TGTGCCAGCAGCCCTGCGAGTGGTAACAATCAGCCCCAGCATTTT	CASSPASGNNQPQHF
TRBD1	TRBJ1-5	TRBV19	once	TGTGCCAGTAGTCCGGGACAGGGGAGAGGTCAGCCCCAGCATTTT	CASSPGQGRGQPQHF
-	TRBJ1-4	TRBV27	-	TGTGCCAGCAGTTTCGGACAGCCGAATGAAAAACTGTTTTTT	CASSFGQPNEKLFF
TRBD1	TRBJ1-1	TRBV11-2	-	TGTGCCAGCAGCTTAGGGACAGGGCTGGATGCTTTCTTT	CASSLGTGLDAFF
-	TRBJ2-5	TRBV3-1/TRBV3-2	-	TGTGCCAGCAGCCAATCCGGAGGGGGCGAGACCCAGTACTTC	CASSQSGGGETQYF
TRBD1	TRBJ1-2	TRBV18	-	TGTGCCAGCTCACAGCTAAGACAGGGGGAAGGCTACACCTTC	CASSQLRQGEGYTF
-	TRBJ2-7	TRBV18	-	TGTGCCAGCTCACCACTGGCAGGCAAGGGGAACGAGCAGTACTTC	CASSPLAGKGNEQYF
-	TRBJ2-7	TRBV2	once	TGTGCCAGCAGACTCGGACAGGGAGGGGAGCAGTACTTC	CASRLGQGGEQYF
-	TRBJ1-5	TRBV19	-	TGTGCCAGTAGTATTCAGGGTGAGCAGCCCCAGCATTTT	CASSIQGEQPQHF
TRBD1	TRBJ1-2	TRBV5-1	once	TGCGCCAGCAGCCCCGAGGGACAGTCGGCGTATGGCTACACCTTC	CASSPEGQSAYGYTF
-	TRBJ1-5	TRBV7-8	once	TGTGCCAGCAGGACACAGGGATGGGGGCAGCCCCAGCATTTT	CASRTQGWGQPQHF
-	TRBJ1-2	TRBV29-1	-	TGCAGCGTATCAGGGGCCCTTTCTAACTATGGCTACACCTTC	CSVSGALSNYGYTF
TRBD1	TRBJ2-3	TRBV5-1	-	TGCGCCAGCAGCTTGGGGGACAGGTTAAGCACAGATACGCAGTATTTT	CASSLGDRLSTDTQYF
TRBD1	TRBJ1-2	TRBV18	-	TGTGCCAGCTCACCAATGGACAGGGGGCTGTCTGGGGGCTACACCTTC	CASSPMDRGLSGGYTF
TRBD2	TRBJ2-5	TRBV18	-	TGTGCCAGCTCACCAGGAGCGGGGGGTCAAGAGACCCAGTACTTC	CASSPGAGGQETQYF
-	TRBJ2-3	TRBV10-3	-	TGTGCCATCCGAGCCGGGGTAACGGCAGATACGCAGTATTTT	CAIRAGVTADTQYF
-	TRBJ1-3	TRBV6-5	-	TGTGCCAGCAGTTACCCGGACATCCTCTCCGGCAACACCATATATTTT	CASSYPDILSGNTIYF
-	TRBJ1-6	TRBV2	-	TGTGCCAGCAGCATAGACAACCTGCCTCATAATTCACCCCTCCACTTT	CASSIDNLPHNSPLHF